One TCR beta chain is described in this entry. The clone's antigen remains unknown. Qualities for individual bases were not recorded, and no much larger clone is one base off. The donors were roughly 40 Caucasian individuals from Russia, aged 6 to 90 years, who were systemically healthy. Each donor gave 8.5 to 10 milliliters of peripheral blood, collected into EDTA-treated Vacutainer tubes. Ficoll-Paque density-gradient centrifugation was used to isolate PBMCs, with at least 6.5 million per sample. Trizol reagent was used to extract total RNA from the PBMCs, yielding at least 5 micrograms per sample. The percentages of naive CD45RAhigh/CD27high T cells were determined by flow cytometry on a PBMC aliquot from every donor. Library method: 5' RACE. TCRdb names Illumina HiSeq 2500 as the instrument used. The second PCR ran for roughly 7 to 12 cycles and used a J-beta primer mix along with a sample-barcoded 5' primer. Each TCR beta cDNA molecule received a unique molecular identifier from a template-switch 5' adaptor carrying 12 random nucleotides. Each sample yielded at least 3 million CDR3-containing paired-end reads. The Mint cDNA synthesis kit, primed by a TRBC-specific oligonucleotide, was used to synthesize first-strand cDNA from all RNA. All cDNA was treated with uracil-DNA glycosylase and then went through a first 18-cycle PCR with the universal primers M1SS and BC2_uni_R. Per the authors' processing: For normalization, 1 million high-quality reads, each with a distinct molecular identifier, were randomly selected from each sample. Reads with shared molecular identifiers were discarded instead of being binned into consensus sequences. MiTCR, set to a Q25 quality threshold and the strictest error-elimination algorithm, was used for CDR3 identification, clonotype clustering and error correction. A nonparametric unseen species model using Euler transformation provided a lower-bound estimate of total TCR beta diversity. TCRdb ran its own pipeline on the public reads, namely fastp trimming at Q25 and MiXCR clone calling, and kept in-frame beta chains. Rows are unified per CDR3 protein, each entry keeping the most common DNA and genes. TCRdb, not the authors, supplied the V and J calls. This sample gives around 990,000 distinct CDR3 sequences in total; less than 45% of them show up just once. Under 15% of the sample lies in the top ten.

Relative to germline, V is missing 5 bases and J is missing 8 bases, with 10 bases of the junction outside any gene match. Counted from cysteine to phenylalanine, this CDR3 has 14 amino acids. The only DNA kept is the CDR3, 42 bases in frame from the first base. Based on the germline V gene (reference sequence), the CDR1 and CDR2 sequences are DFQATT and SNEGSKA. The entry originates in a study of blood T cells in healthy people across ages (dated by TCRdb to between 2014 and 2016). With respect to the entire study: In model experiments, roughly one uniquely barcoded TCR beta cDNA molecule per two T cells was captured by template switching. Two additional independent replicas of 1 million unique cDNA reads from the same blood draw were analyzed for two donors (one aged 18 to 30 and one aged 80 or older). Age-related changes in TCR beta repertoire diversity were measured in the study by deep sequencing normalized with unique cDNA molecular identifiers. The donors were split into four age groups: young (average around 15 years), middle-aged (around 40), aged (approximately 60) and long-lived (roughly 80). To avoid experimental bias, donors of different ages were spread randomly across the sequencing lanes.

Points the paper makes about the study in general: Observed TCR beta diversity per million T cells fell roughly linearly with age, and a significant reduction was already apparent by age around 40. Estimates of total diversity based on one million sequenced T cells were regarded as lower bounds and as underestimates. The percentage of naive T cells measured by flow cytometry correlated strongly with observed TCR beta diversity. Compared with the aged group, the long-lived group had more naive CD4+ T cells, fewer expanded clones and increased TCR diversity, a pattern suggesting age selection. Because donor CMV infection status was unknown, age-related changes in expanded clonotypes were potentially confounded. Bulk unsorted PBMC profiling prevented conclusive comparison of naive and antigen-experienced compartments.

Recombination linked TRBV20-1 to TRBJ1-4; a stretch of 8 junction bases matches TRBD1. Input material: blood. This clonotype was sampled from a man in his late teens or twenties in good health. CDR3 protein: CSAHTGGIVEKLFF. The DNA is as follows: TGCAGTGCTCATACAGGGGGTATCGTGGAAAAACTGTTTTTT.